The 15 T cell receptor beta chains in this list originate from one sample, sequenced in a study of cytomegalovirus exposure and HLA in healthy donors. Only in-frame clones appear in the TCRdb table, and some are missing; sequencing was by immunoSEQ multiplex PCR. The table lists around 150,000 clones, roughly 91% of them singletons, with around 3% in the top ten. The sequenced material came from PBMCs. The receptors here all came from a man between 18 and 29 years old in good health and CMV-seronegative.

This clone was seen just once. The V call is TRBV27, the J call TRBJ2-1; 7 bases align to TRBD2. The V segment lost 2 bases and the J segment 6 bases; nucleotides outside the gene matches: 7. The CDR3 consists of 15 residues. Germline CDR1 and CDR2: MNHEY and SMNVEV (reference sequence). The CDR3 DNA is TGTGCCAGCAGTTTAGGGGTAGCGGGTCCCAATGAGCAGTTCTTC. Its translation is CASSLGVAGPNEQFF.

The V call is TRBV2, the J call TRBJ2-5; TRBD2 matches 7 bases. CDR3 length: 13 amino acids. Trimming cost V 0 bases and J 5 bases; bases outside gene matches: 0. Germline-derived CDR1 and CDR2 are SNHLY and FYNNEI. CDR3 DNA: TGTGCCAGCAGTGAAGCGGGGGGGGAGACCCAGTACTTC. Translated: CASSEAGGETQYF.

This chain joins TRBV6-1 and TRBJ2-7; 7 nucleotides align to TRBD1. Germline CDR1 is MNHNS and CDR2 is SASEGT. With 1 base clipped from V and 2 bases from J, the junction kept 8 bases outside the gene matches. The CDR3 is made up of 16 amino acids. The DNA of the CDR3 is TGTGCCAGCAGTGAAGAGCCGGGACAGTACGCCTACGAGCAGTACGTC. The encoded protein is CASSEEPGQYAYEQYV.

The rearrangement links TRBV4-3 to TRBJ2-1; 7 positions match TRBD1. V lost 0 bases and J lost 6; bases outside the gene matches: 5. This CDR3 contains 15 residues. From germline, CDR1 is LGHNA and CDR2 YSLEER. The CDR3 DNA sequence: TGCGCCAGCAGCCAAGAGGGACAGCGCACCAATGAGCAGTTCTTC. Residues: CASSQEGQRTNEQFF.

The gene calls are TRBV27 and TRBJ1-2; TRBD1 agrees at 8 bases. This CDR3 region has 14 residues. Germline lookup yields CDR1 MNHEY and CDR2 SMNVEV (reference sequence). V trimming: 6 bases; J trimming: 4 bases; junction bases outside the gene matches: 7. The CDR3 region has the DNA TGTGCCAGCAGAATTGGTGGGACAGGCTATGGCTACACCTTC. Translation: CASRIGGTGYGYTF.

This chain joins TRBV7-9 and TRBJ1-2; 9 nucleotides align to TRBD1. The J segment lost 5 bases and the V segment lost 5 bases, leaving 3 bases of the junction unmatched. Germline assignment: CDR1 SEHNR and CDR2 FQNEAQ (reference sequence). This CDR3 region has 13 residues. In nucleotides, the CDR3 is TGTGCCAGCAGCCAGACAGGGGGGTATGGCTACACCTTC. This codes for CASSQTGGYGYTF.

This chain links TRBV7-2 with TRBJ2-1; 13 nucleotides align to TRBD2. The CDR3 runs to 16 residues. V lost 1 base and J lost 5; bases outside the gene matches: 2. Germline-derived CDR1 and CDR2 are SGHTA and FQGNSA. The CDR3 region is CASSLVGTSGNNEQFF. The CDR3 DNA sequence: TGTGCCAGCAGCTTAGTAGGGACTAGCGGGAACAATGAGCAGTTCTTC.

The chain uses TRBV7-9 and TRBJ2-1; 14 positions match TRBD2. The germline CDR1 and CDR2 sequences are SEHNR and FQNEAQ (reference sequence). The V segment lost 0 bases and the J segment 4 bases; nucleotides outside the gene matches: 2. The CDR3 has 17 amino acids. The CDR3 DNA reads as TGTGCCAGCAGCTTAGCCCGACTAGCGGGGGGGTACAATGAGCAGTTCTTC. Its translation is CASSLARLAGGYNEQFF.

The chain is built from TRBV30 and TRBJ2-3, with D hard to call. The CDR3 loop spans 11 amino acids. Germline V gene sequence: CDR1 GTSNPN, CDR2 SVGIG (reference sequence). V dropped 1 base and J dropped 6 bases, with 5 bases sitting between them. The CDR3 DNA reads TGTGCCTGGAGTGACCGGGATACGCAGTATTTT. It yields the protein CAWSDRDTQYF.

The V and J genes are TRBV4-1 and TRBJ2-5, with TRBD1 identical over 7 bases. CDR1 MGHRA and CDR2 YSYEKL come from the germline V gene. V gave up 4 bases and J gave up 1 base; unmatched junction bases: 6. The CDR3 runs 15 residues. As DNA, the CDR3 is TGCGCCAGCAGCCCATACGGGACAGCCCAAGAGACCCAGTACTTC. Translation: CASSPYGTAQETQYF.

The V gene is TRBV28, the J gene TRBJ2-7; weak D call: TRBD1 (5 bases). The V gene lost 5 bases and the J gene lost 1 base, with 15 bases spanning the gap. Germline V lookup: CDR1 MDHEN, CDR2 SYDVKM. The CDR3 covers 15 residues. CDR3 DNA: TGTGCCAGCAGTGGTAACAGGCCCTTGTCCTACGAGCAGTACTTC. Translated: CASSGNRPLSYEQYF.

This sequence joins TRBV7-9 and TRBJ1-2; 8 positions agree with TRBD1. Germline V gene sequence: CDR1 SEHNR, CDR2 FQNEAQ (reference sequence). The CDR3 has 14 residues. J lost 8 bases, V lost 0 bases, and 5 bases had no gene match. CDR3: CASSLAATGGGYTF. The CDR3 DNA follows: TGTGCCAGCAGCTTAGCAGCTACAGGGGGAGGCTACACCTTC.

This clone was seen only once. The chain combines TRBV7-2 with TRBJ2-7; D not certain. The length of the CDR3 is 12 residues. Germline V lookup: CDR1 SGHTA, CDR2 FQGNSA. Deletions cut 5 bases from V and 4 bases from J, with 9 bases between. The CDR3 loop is CASSPGWYEQYF. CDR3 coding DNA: TGTGCCAGCAGCCCCGGTTGGTACGAGCAGTACTTC.

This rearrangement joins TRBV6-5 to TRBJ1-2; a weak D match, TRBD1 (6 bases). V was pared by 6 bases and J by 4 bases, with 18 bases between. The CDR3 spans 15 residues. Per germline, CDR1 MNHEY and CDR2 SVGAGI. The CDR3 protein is CASSTEGGGGYGYTF. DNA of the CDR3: TGTGCCAGCAGCACCGAGGGGGGAGGGGGCTATGGCTACACCTTC.

DNA of the CDR3: TGTGCCAGTAGTATAACAGGGGGCTCTCAGCCCCAGCATTTT. Its protein product is CASSITGGSQPQHF. This rearrangement joins TRBV19 to TRBJ1-5, with 9 bases identical to TRBD1. CDR1 and CDR2 from the germline V gene are LNHDA and SQIVND (reference sequence). The CDR3 totals 14 residues. V shed 2 bases and J 6 bases; nucleotides not matched to a gene: 2.